The present T cell receptor beta chain was sequenced within a study of vaccination and CD4 T cells after COVID-19. Study summary: Timing of post-vaccine sample collection was a median 72 days after dose two, with a range of 14 to 241. Study-wide results and caveats: The researchers studied relatively few convalescent patients and omitted early post-infection timepoints.

Treatment indicated: roughly 10-day PBMC culture with coronavirus spike peptide pools or control peptides (ViraFEST assay). The CDR3 consists of 15 residues. Germline V gene sequence: CDR1 SGHNT, CDR2 YENEEA. The V gene lost 4 bases and the J gene lost 3 bases, with 16 bases spanning the gap. As concerns this clonotype: The antigen is undetermined.

Sequenced with the Oncomine TCR Beta short-read assay was DNA taken from cultured CD4+ T cells. TCRdb re-called the PCR reads through MiXCR, storing one row per CDR3 protein. The sample lists approximately 11,000 distinct CDR3 sequences, roughly three fifths seen once, with about 20% in the top ten. Sequencing input: CD4+ T cells from blood, cultured in vitro. The V and J genes are TRBV11-3 and TRBJ2-7; TRBD1 might be the D (7 bases). This sequence originates from a human donor who had recovered from COVID-19. The CDR3 is CASSYRQGGIYEQYF. The DNA of the CDR3 is TGTGCCAGCAGCTACAGACAGGGAGGTATCTACGAGCAGTACTTC.